The sequence of this TCR beta chain was determined in a study of blood T cell repertoires in COVID-19. Study-wide background: Acute-phase and convalescent COVID-19 samples originated in the United States, Italy and Spain.

CDR1 SGHRS and CDR2 YFSETQ come from the germline V gene. With V trimmed by 4 bases and J by 4 bases, 14 bases remained unmatched. CDR3 size: 17 residues. The sample holds one count of this clone. TCRdb's copy holds only in-frame clones and misses some; the assay was immunoSEQ multiplex PCR. The data contain 100,000 to 150,000 clones, around 82% of them seen just once; the ten biggest clones take up about 6%. The clonotype comes from an older man with active or convalescent COVID-19. The V gene is TRBV5-1, the J gene TRBJ1-2; 9 bases agree with TRBD1. The specimen was peripheral blood. CDR3 residues: CASSGPGQGVVRYGYTF. DNA for the CDR3: TGCGCCAGCAGCGGCCCGGGACAGGGCGTTGTCCGCTATGGCTACACCTTC.